The present TCR beta chain was sequenced within a study of blood T cell repertoires in COVID-19. Overall study: Acute and convalescent COVID-19 specimens originated in the United States, Italy and Spain. In each case, the material was cDNA or gDNA derived from T cells, B-cell-depleted T cells, or PBMCs.

The CDR3 runs to 15 residues. With 5 bases removed from V and 8 bases from J, the gap between germline ends came to 18 bases. Germline values: CDR1 MDHEN, CDR2 SYDVKM. This clone appeared a few times. Data came from immunoSEQ multiplex PCR; TCRdb stores just in-frame clones and leaves some out. The profile covers some 120,000 clones, with 70% to 85% appearing a single time and more than 0.8% taken by the ten largest. The chain joins TRBV28 to TRBJ1-4; D possibly corresponds to TRBD1 (5 bases). This TCR derives from a human donor with acute or convalescent COVID-19. The donor label of this sample is uncertain. Sequenced sample: peripheral blood. This CDR3 is CASSAGLPRHEKLFF. DNA for the CDR3: TGTGCCAGCAGTGCGGGACTCCCTCGCCACGAAAAACTGTTTTTT. The whole variable domain, remainder taken from reference TRBV28 and TRBJ1-4, is DVKVTQSSRYLVKRTGEKVFLECVQDMDHENMFWYRQDPGLGLRLIYFSYDVKMKEKGDIPEGYSVSREKKERFSLILESASTNQTSMYLCASSAGLPRHEKLFFGSGTQLSVL.